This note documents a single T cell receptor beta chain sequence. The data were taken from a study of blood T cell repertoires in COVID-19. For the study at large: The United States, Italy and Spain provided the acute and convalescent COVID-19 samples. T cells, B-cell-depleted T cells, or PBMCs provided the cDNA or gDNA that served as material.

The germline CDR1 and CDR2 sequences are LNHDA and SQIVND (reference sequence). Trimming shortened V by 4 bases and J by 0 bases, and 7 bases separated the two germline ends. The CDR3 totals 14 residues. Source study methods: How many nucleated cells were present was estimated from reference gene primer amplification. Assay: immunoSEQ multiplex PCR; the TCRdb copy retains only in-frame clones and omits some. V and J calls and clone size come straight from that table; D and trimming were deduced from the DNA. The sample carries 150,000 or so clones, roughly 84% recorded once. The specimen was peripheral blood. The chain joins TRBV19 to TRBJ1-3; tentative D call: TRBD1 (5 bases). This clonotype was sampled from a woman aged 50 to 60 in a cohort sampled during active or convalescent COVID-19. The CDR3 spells CASSRQSSGNTIYF. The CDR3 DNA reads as TGTGCCAGTAGTAGACAGAGCTCTGGAAACACCATATATTTT.